This T cell receptor beta chain was recovered during a study of blood T cell repertoires in COVID-19. Whole-study context: Acute-phase and convalescent COVID-19 samples originated in the United States, Italy and Spain. From T cells, B-cell-depleted T cells, or PBMCs came the material, which was cDNA or gDNA.

The CDR3 totals 15 residues. Trimming stripped 1 base from V and 2 bases from J, with 11 bases between. The germline V gene encodes CDR1 SGHAT and CDR2 FQNNGV. Per the authors' pipeline: Using reference gene primer amplification, nucleated cell counts were estimated. TCRdb's copy holds only in-frame clones and misses some; the assay was immunoSEQ multiplex PCR. V and J calls and clone size come straight from that table; D and trimming were deduced from the DNA. The sample includes fewer than 50,000 clones, 65% to 80% of them seen just once. The receptor was derived from a man between 65 and 85 years old with acute or convalescent COVID-19. Specimen: peripheral blood. The gene calls are TRBV11-2 and TRBJ1-2; the D gene is possibly TRBD1 (5 bases). CDR3 nucleotides: TGTGCCAGCAGCTTAGGGGCAGGGTGGAACTATGGCTACACCTTC. Residues: CASSLGAGWNYGYTF.